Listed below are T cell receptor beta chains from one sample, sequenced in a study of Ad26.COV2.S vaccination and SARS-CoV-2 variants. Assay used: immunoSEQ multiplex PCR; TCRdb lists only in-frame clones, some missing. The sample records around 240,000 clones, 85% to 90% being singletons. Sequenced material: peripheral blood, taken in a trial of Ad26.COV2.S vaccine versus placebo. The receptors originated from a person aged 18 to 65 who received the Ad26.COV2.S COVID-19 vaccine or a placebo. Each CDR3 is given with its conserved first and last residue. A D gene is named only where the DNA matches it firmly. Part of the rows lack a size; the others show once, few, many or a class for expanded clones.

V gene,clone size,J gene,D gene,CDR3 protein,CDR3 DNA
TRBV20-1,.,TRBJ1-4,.,CSARGNEKLFF,TGCAGTGCTAGAGGGAATGAAAAACTGTTTTTT
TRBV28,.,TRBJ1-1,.,CASSPGTEAFF,TGTGCCAGCAGTCCAGGAACTGAAGCTTTCTTT
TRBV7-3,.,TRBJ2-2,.,CASSPATGPTGELFF,TGTGCCAGCAGCCCCGCTACAGGTCCCACCGGGGAGCTGTTTTTT
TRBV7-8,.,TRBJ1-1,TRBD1,CASSSKRTGNTEAFF,TGTGCCAGCAGCTCGAAGCGGACAGGGAACACTGAAGCTTTCTTT
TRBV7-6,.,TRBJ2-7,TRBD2,CASSARLGREGEQYF,TGTGCCAGCAGCGCCAGACTTGGGCGGGAGGGCGAGCAGTACTTC
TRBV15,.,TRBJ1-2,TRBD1,CATSRADRGPGLTGYTF,TGTGCCACCAGCAGAGCCGACAGGGGCCCAGGTCTCACTGGCTACACCTTC
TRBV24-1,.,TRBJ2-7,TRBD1,CATSAPGTGSSYEQYF,TGTGCCACCAGTGCCCCCGGGACAGGGAGCTCCTACGAGCAGTACTTC
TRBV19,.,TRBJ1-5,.,CASSIGPRGGGSQPQHF,TGTGCCAGTAGTATAGGCCCCCGGGGAGGGGGTAGTCAGCCCCAGCATTTT
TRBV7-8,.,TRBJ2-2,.,CASSLSQGNTGELFF,TGTGCCAGCAGCTTGTCGCAGGGGAACACCGGGGAGCTGTTTTTT
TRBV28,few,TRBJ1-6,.,CASRGTGFDNSPLHF,TGTGCCAGCAGAGGAACAGGGTTCGATAATTCACCCCTCCACTTT
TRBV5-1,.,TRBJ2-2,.,CASSFTGPNTGELFF,TGCGCCAGCAGCTTTACGGGACCCAACACCGGGGAGCTGTTTTTT
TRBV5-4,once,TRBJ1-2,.,CASSLVGVTDYGYTF,TGTGCCAGCAGCTTGGTTGGGGTAACAGACTATGGCTACACCTTC
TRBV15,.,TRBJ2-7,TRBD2,CATNPSGSSYEQYF,TGTGCCACCAACCCTAGCGGGAGCTCCTACGAGCAGTACTTC
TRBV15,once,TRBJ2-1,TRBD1,CATRDRTQNNEQFF,TGTGCCACCCGGGACAGGACCCAGAATAATGAGCAGTTCTTC
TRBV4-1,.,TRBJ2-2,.,CASSHGGTHTGELFF,TGCGCCAGCAGCCACGGAGGGACACACACCGGGGAGCTGTTTTTT
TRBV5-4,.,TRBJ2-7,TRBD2,CASSVGPFGTSGRGQYF,TGTGCCAGCAGCGTGGGTCCCTTCGGGACTAGCGGGAGAGGGCAGTACTTC
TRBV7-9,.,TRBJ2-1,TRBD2,CASSPVGGLANNEQFF,TGTGCCAGCAGCCCCGTAGGGGGACTAGCGAACAATGAGCAGTTCTTC
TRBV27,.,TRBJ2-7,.,CASGRTAGAGYEQYF,TGTGCCAGCGGCCGGACGGCGGGCGCAGGGTACGAGCAGTACTTC
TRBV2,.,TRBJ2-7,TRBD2,CASKKAWREKTESYEQYF,TGTGCCAGTAAGAAGGCATGGCGGGAGAAGACCGAGTCCTACGAGCAGTACTTC
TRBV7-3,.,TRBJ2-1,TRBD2,CASSSSGEQFF,TGTGCCAGCAGCTCTAGCGGGGAGCAGTTCTTC
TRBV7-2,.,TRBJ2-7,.,CASSFSDRQYEQYF,TGTGCCAGCAGCTTTTCGGACAGACAATACGAGCAGTACTTC
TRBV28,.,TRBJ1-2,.,CASSYLDNGYTF,TGTGCCAGCAGTTACCTGGACAATGGCTACACCTTC
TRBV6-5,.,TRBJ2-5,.,CASSSPGPAWETQYF,TGTGCCAGCAGTTCCCCGGGACCCGCCTGGGAGACCCAGTACTTC
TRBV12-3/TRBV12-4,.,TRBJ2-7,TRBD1,CASRTSGGHEQYF,TGTGCCAGCAGGACATCAGGGGGCCACGAGCAGTACTTC
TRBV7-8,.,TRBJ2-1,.,CASSKSYNEQFF,TGTGCCAGCAGCAAGTCCTACAATGAGCAGTTCTTC
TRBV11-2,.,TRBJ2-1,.,CASSLESGGSLYNEQFF,TGTGCCAGCAGCTTAGAGTCCGGGGGCTCCCTCTACAATGAGCAGTTCTTC